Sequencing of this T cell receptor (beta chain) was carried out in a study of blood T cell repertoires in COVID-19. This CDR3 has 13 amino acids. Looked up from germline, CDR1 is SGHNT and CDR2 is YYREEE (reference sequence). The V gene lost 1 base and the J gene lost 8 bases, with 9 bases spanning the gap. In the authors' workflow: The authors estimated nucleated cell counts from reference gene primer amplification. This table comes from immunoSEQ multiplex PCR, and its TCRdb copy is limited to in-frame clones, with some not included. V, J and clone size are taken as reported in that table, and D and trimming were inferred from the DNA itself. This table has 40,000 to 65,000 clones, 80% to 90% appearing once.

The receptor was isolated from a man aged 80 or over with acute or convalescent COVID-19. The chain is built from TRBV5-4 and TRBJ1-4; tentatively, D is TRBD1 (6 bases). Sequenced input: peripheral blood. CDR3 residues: CASSLQGREKLFF. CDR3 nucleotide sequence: TGTGCCAGCAGCTTGCAGGGGCGGGAAAAACTGTTTTTT.